Listed here is a single TCR beta chain. The antigen this receptor binds is unknown. Within one base of it there is no much larger clone, and no base qualities were kept. The data belong to a study of blood T cell repertoires in COVID-19 (dated by TCRdb to between 2020 and 2021). About the investigation overall: Samples covering the acute and convalescent phases of COVID-19 were provided by collaborators in the United States, Italy and Spain. The prospective study material was composed of cDNA or gDNA derived from T cells, B-cell-depleted T cells, or PBMCs. The dataset comprised deeply sampled blood TCRbeta repertoires from subjects exposed to, actively infected with, or recovered from COVID-19. The repertoires were released in a freely available public database meant as a resource for research on the immune response to SARS-CoV-2. Samples came from the ongoing ImmuneRACE study (first 160 participants) plus 1,254 subjects from 6 global collaborators. Nearly every sample came with metadata listing a de-identified subject ID, COVID-19 status, age in years and sex. HLA class I and class II types, where available, came from metadata supplied by the sample provider rather than from assay-based typing.

Study-wide conclusions, independent of this receptor: Clinical and demographic metadata were provided uncurated, with the amount varying by source and participant.

TCRbeta CDR3 regions were amplified from genomic DNA using the immunoSEQ Assay, a bias-controlled multiplex PCR. In the authors' own workflow: Within the assay, amplification of reference gene primers was used to estimate how many nucleated cells each sample contained. To quantify the absolute abundance of each unique TCRbeta CDR3 rearrangement, sequence reads were collapsed and filtered. Productive Simpson clonality was computed per sample as the square root of Simpson's diversity index over productive rearrangements. TCRdb took over this immuneACCESS table, retaining in-frame rearrangements with V and J assigned. Such tables are incomplete; in checked studies, under half of the missing clones stem from an unresolved V gene, and the remainder is unexplained. That table furnishes V, J and clone size, whereas the DNA furnished D and trimming. The sample table records around 220,000 clones; 75% to 90% of these occur just once. Around 4.7% of the sample is held by the ten biggest clonotypes.

Each collaborating institution followed its own protocols to collect whole blood in K2EDTA tubes. Collaborator samples were shipped for TCRbeta analysis as frozen whole blood, isolated PBMCs, or DNA extracted from either sample type. This TCR was recovered from a human donor in a cohort sampled during active COVID-19. The sequencing input was peripheral blood.

The CDR3 here reads CASSESSRATDTQYF. The sequenced DNA is TGTGCCAGCAGTGAAAGTTCCAGGGCCACAGATACGCAGTATTTT. This chain joins TRBV25-1 to TRBJ2-3; possibly the D gene is TRBD1, per 5 matching bases. CDR1 MGHDK and CDR2 SYGVNS are derived from the germline V gene. Counted from cysteine to phenylalanine, this CDR3 has 15 amino acids. This entry keeps only the CDR3 DNA: 45 bases, framed from base 1. V is clipped by 2 bases and J by 2 bases, and the sequence between their germline boundaries is 11 bases long.